The clone carrying this T cell receptor beta chain was detected ten times or more. What it binds is unknown. V was shortened by 3 bases and J by 0 bases, with 8 bases between the two germline ends. Germline V lookup: CDR1 GTSNPN, CDR2 SVGIG (reference sequence). The CDR3 consists of 14 residues. For repertoire sequencing, the TCR beta CDR3 regions were amplified from RNA transcripts. A first-round RT-PCR used HTBI primers, followed by a second-round multiplex PCR. TCRdb fed the multiplex PCR reads into MiXCR, producing one record per CDR3 protein. Among about 370,000 distinct CDR3 sequences, about 17% were seen once, and the ten largest hold 2% to 2.5%. The sample belongs to a study of Graves' ophthalmopathy and Graves' hyperthyroidism. Study outcomes and limitations: A 13-signature model separated ophthalmopathy from stable hyperthyroidism, reaching 85% to 90% sensitivity and less than 82% specificity cross-validated. Among thyroid clonotypes expanded above 0.001 frequency, most also appeared in blood.

Hyperthyroidism cases were recent diagnoses of under 2 months' duration in people aged 18 to 65. From fresh peripheral blood, around 10 ml in volume, the PBMCs were obtained. This chain connects TRBV30 to TRBJ2-2, with D maybe TRBD1 (6 bases). Sequencing used peripheral blood. The sequence was obtained from an adult woman with stable Graves' hyperthyroidism. CDR3 coding DNA: TGTGCCTGGAGCGACAGGCCGAACACCGGGGAGCTGTTTTTT. Its protein product is CAWSDRPNTGELFF. The complete variable domain, with remaining parts taken from reference TRBV30 and TRBJ2-2, reads SQTIHQWPATLVQPVGSPLSLECTVEGTSNPNLYWYRQAAGRGLQLLFYSVGIGQISSEVPQNLSASRPQDRQFILSSKKLLLSDSGFYLCAWSDRPNTGELFFGEGSRLTVL.